This T cell receptor (beta chain) was identified in a study of OX40 agonist ivuxolimab in advanced cancers. Profiled with immunoSEQ multiplex PCR; TCRdb holds only in-frame clones, not every one. Here the sample spans tens of thousands of clones, around 80% being singletons. The CDR3 consists of 16 residues. Germline V gene data show CDR1 as SGHTA and CDR2 as FQGNSA. V shed 3 bases and J 2 bases; nucleotides not matched to a gene: 2. This clonotype was obtained from an adult with an advanced solid tumor such as melanoma, head and neck, liver or kidney cancer. This chain links TRBV7-2 with TRBJ2-1, with 12 bases identical to TRBD2. Sequencing was performed on CD4+ or CD8+ T cells sorted from blood, taken in a trial of the OX40 agonist ivuxolimab. The CDR3: CASSFRLAGAYNEQFF. The CDR3, as DNA: TGTGCCAGCAGCTTTAGACTAGCGGGGGCCTACAATGAGCAGTTCTTC.